This T cell receptor beta chain was observed in a study of vaccination effects on CD4 cells after COVID-19. Overall study context: Sequencing was preceded by expansion of antigen-specific CD4+ T cells with viral peptide pools in the ViraFEST assay. Post-vaccine sampling occurred a median 72 days after the second dose.

Having been cultured for less than 13 days, the cells underwent CD4+ T cell isolation. Two doses of BNT162b2 or mRNA-1273 vaccine were administered to participants. Both day 3 and day 7 saw half the medium replaced with IL-2 medium. Comments on this clone: No antigen is known for it.

Generated by immunoSEQ multiplex PCR, the TCRdb table keeps only in-frame clones and is missing some. The table shows 45,000 to 55,000 clones, with just over 70% occurring only once. This CDR3 is built from 15 residues. CDR1 and CDR2 (germline): SGHAT, FQDESV (reference sequence). Trimming shortened V by 3 bases and J by 0 bases, and 11 bases separated the two germline ends. The sequencing here drew on CD4+ T cells from PBMCs cultured without peptide, taken after COVID-19 vaccination. The rearrangement links TRBV11-1 to TRBJ1-1; D remains unclear. The sequence derives from a human donor who received a COVID-19 vaccine. The CDR3 region is CASSFLEGLNTEAFF. The CDR3 DNA sequence: TGTGCCAGCAGCTTCCTTGAGGGATTGAACACTGAAGCTTTCTTT.